Below, 5 T cell receptor beta chains from the same sample are listed, as sequenced in a study of blood T cell repertoires in COVID-19. Sequencing used immunoSEQ multiplex PCR; TCRdb keeps in-frame clones, though not all of them. The sample lists over 120,000 clones; 87% were seen once. Sample: peripheral blood. The receptors were sampled from a woman in her fifties or sixties with active or convalescent COVID-19.

V usage is TRBV5-8 and J usage is TRBJ1-1, with 9 bases aligning to TRBD1. The V segment lost 4 bases and the J segment 0 bases; nucleotides outside the gene matches: 10. The CDR3 spans 17 residues. Germline CDR1 reads SGHTS; CDR2 reads YDEGEE. The CDR3 loop reads CASSMGQGKIMNTEAFF. CDR3 DNA: TGTGCCAGCAGCATGGGACAGGGTAAGATAATGAACACTGAAGCTTTCTTT.

The CDR3 loop reads CASSLGGWTEAFF. The CDR3, as DNA: TGTGCCAGCAGTCTAGGGGGCTGGACTGAAGCTTTCTTT. V usage is TRBV27 and J usage is TRBJ1-1; TRBD1 agrees at 7 bases. V shed 5 bases and J 5 bases; nucleotides not matched to a gene: 5. The CDR3 is 13 amino acids. Germline V gene data show CDR1 as MNHEY and CDR2 as SMNVEV (reference sequence).

The chain is built from TRBV6-6 and TRBJ2-2, with D possibly TRBD2 on 5 matching bases. Trimming left V 5 bases short and J 6 bases short, with 19 bases between. The CDR3 consists of 16 residues. From germline, CDR1 is MNHNY and CDR2 SVGAGI (reference sequence). This CDR3 reads CASSPHGSGNSGELFF. CDR3 DNA sequence: TGTGCCAGCAGTCCCCACGGAAGCGGAAACTCCGGGGAGCTGTTTTTT.

This clone was observed once. The chain has TRBV5-6 and TRBJ2-3; maybe TRBD2 (5 bases). The CDR3 spans 12 residues. Germline V lookup: CDR1 SGHDT, CDR2 YYEEEE. V was pared by 2 bases and J by 11 bases, with 12 bases between. The CDR3 DNA is TGTGCCAGCAGCTTCGGAGGAAAGGGGCAGTATTTT. Amino acid sequence: CASSFGGKGQYF.

CDR3 bases: TGTGCCAGTAGTATAGGCCCCCGGACAGGCAATCAGCCCCAGCATTTT. Protein sequence: CASSIGPRTGNQPQHF. The V call is TRBV19, the J call TRBJ1-5, with a tentative D call TRBD1 (6 bases). This CDR3 is built from 16 residues. CDR1 is LNHDA, CDR2 SQIVND, per germline (reference sequence). V gave up 1 base and J gave up 2 bases, with 12 bases separating them.